This note documents a single T cell receptor beta chain sequence. Its antigen is undetermined. An end of the junction does not agree with germline; a read error may underlie this. From approximately 20-30 mg of unsorted bulk tissue, DNA and RNA were co-extracted together. The data are from a study of tumor-infiltrating lymphocytes in primary liver carcinoma. Whole-study findings and limits: Roughly 7.5-24% of top clones, and no more, occurred in all five tumor regions.

CDR3 length: 13 amino acids. The V gene's germline CDR1 is MNHEY and CDR2 SVGEGT. Using a constant-region primer together with ProtoScript II reverse transcriptase, TCR beta cDNA was made from roughly 520 ng of total RNA. A slightly modified ARM-PCR protocol with three nested multiplex PCR rounds produced these TCR beta libraries. In the first two PCR rounds, TRBV1-TRBV30 forward primers were paired with a C-beta reverse primer, and each round lasted approximately 9 cycles. MiXCR, run by TCRdb on the multiplex PCR reads, gives a single entry per CDR3 protein. The table includes about 120,000 distinct CDR3 sequences, around two thirds detected once.

V is TRBV6-2 or TRBV6-3 and J is TRBJ2-1, with D possibly being TRBD1 (6 bases). The TCR originated in an older woman with primary liver carcinoma and hepatitis B virus infection. The sample consisted of liver tumor tissue from sampling region 1. Regarding subset: tumor region T1, superior pole. In nucleotides, the CDR3 is TGTACCAACAGGGTGACTGCAAACAATGAGCAATTCTTC. Protein product: CTNRVTANNEQFF.